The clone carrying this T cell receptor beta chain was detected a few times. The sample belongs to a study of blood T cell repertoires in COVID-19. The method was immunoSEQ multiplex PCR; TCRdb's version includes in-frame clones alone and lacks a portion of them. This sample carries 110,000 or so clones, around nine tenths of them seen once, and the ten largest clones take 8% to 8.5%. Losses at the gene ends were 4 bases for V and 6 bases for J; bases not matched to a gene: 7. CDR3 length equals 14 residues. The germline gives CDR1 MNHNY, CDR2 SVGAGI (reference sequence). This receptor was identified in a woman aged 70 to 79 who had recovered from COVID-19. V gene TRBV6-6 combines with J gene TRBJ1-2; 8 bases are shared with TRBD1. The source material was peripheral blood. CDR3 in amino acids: CASSFPTGGDGYTF. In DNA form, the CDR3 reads TGTGCCAGCAGTTTTCCTACAGGGGGAGATGGCTACACCTTC.